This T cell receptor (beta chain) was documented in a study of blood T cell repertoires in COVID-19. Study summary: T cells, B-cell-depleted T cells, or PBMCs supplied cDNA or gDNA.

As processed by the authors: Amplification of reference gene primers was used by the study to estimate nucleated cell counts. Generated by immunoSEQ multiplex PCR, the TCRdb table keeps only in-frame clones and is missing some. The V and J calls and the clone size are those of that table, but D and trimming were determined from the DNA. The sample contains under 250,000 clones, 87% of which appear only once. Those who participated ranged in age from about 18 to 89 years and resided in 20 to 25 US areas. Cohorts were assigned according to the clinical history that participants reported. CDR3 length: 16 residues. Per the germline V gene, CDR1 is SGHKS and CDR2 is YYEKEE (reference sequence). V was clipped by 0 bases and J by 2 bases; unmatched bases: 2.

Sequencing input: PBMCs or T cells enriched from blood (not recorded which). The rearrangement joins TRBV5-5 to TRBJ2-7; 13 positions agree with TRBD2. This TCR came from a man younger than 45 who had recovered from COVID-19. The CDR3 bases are TGTGCCAGCAGCTTGGTGGGACTAGCGGGACCCTACGAGCAGTACTTC. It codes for CASSLVGLAGPYEQYF.